These 19 T cell receptor beta chains came from one sample sequenced in a study of CD4 T cells in relation to SARS-CoV-2 and coronaviruses. Unexposed donor CD4+ T cells date from about 2011-2018, before the COVID-19 pandemic. Measured with immunoSEQ multiplex PCR; TCRdb has only the in-frame clones, and not every one. The table shows just under 65,000 clones, with less than 95% occurring only once. Input material: naive CD4+ T cells from PBMCs. The subset was: naive CD4+ T cells isolated by negative enrichment. The source is a human donor in good health.

The chain uses TRBV21-1 and TRBJ2-3; the table's TRBD1 call for D was not verified on the DNA. TRBV21-1 is a listed pseudogene. This CDR3 spans 16 amino acids. CDR3 nucleotide sequence: TGTGCCAGCAGCACACCGGGACAGGGGGCTATAGATACGCAGTATTTT. It specifies CASSTPGQGAIDTQYF.

The gene calls are TRBV19 and TRBJ2-3, with D unresolved. The CDR3 runs to 16 residues. Trimming pared 5 bases from V and 0 bases from J, leaving 15 bases between. CDR1 and CDR2 from the germline V gene are LNHDA and SQIVND (reference sequence). In DNA, the CDR3 is TGTGCCAGTAGTCCGGATCCCAGGCGGAGCACAGATACGCAGTATTTT. It codes for CASSPDPRRSTDTQYF. Based on the CDR3 plus reference TRBV19 and TRBJ2-3, the full variable domain is DGGITQSPKYLFRKEGQNVTLSCEQNLNHDAMYWYRQDPGQGLRLIYYSQIVNDFQKGDIAEGYSVSREKKESFPLTVTSAQKNPTAFYLCASSPDPRRSTDTQYFGPGTRLTVL.

The DNA for the CDR3 is TGTGCCAGCAGCTTAGATTCGGACATTCAGTACTTC. The encoded protein is CASSLDSDIQYF. J is TRBJ2-4 and V is TRBV11-2, with D unclear. The CDR3 has 12 residues. Germline V gene lookup returns CDR1 SGHAT and CDR2 FQNNGV. Trimming took off 0 bases at V and 8 bases at J, with 5 bases between the two ends. Full variable domain (outside the CDR3, taken from reference TRBV11-2 and TRBJ2-4): EAGVAQSPRYKIIEKRQSVAFWCNPISGHATLYWYQQILGQGPKLLIQFQNNGVVDDSQLPKDRFSAERLKGVDSTLKIQPAKLEDSAVYLCASSLDSDIQYFGAGTRLSVL.

CDR3: CASSLRTGVNYGYTF. The CDR3 bases are TGTGCCAGCAGTCTCCGGACAGGGGTGAACTATGGCTACACCTTC. This chain links TRBV27 with TRBJ1-2; 9 bases agree with TRBD1. J lost 2 bases, V lost 5 bases, and 6 bases had no gene match. Germline CDR1 is MNHEY and CDR2 is SMNVEV (reference sequence). The CDR3 loop spans 15 amino acids.

This chain connects TRBV6-2 or TRBV6-3 to TRBJ2-7; D is unresolved. V lost 0 bases to trimming and J lost 5 bases, with 14 bases between them. Germline V gene data show CDR1 as MNHEY and CDR2 as SVGEGT. The CDR3 length is 15 residues. The CDR3 bases are TGTGCCAGCAGTTACTCAGGACCCCCCAAGGACGAGCAGTACTTC. Encoded protein: CASSYSGPPKDEQYF.

The chain carries TRBV3-1 (or the pseudogene TRBV3-2) and TRBJ2-2; D gene unclear. Germline-derived CDR1 and CDR2 are LGHDT and YNNKEL (reference sequence). V was cut by 2 bases and J by 3 bases, with 4 bases left in between. This CDR3 comprises 13 residues. CDR3 DNA sequence: TGTGCCAGCAGCCAAAGGGACACCGGGGAGCTGTTTTTT. Translation gives CASSQRDTGELFF.

The chain carries TRBV3-1 (or the pseudogene TRBV3-2) and TRBJ2-7; 11 bases are shared with TRBD1. The J segment lost 4 bases and the V segment lost 9 bases, leaving 8 bases of the junction unmatched. The CDR3 has 14 residues. Germline V gene lookup returns CDR1 LGHDT and CDR2 YNNKEL (reference sequence). In DNA, the CDR3 is TGTGCCAGACCACGGACAGGGGGCTGGTACGAGCAGTACTTC. Translated: CARPRTGGWYEQYF.

The gene calls are TRBV11-3 and TRBJ2-2, with a weak D call TRBD2 (6 bases). The V gene lost 5 bases and the J gene lost 6 bases, with 10 bases spanning the gap. CDR1 and CDR2 (germline): SGHNT, YENEEA. There are 13 residues in the CDR3. The CDR3 region is CASSPTSSGELFF. The CDR3 DNA reads TGTGCCAGCAGCCCTACTAGCTCCGGGGAGCTGTTTTTT.

This sequence joins TRBV2 and TRBJ1-1; D call uncertain. Trimming shortened V by 4 bases and J by 2 bases, and 20 bases separated the two germline ends. The CDR3 totals 17 residues. The V gene's germline CDR1 is SNHLY and CDR2 FYNNEI. This CDR3 is CASSAWPVRAFNTEAFF. DNA of the CDR3: TGTGCCAGCAGTGCGTGGCCAGTGAGGGCCTTTAACACTGAAGCTTTCTTT.

The chain carries TRBV4-1 and TRBJ2-1, with D maybe TRBD2 (5 bases). Trimming took 0 bases from V and 2 from J, leaving 14 bases between them. CDR1 is MGHRA and CDR2 is YSYEKL in the germline V gene. CDR3 length: 17 residues. CDR3 protein: CASSQEIRRATYNEQFF. The CDR3 bases are TGCGCCAGCAGCCAAGAAATTCGGCGGGCGACCTACAATGAGCAGTTCTTC.

This chain uses TRBV6-4 with TRBJ2-7; TRBD1 aligns across 9 bases. CDR3 length: 22 amino acids. With 0 bases clipped from V and 4 bases from J, the junction kept 25 bases outside the gene matches. CDR1 and CDR2 from the germline V gene are MRHNA and SNTAGT. The CDR3 here is CASSDSKRKTGGRGSGVYEQYF. CDR3 nucleotide sequence: TGTGCCAGCAGTGACTCCAAACGGAAGACAGGGGGTAGGGGCTCGGGAGTTTACGAGCAGTACTTC.

The V call is TRBV28, the J call TRBJ2-7, with D tentatively TRBD2 (7 bases). Germline-derived CDR1 and CDR2 are MDHEN and SYDVKM. Trimming took off 4 bases at V and 2 bases at J, with 15 bases between the two ends. This CDR3 is built from 15 residues. In nucleotides, the CDR3 is TGTGCCAGCAGTTCCCCGGGGGGCTTCCCCTACGAGCAGTACTTC. Protein: CASSSPGGFPYEQYF.

The rearrangement uses TRBV28 and TRBJ2-4; 8 bases are a match to TRBD2. The V gene's germline CDR1 is MDHEN and CDR2 SYDVKM. The trim removed 1 base at V and 6 bases at J, leaving 5 bases unmatched. This CDR3 contains 15 residues. CDR3 region: CASSLSTSGINIQYF. The DNA of the CDR3 is TGTGCCAGCAGTTTATCAACTAGCGGAATAAACATTCAGTACTTC.

V gene TRBV7-3 combines with J gene TRBJ2-1; 8 bases align to TRBD2. Germline CDR1 SGHTA, CDR2 FQGTGA. The CDR3 runs to 15 residues. Losses at the gene ends were 4 bases for V and 3 bases for J; bases not matched to a gene: 5. Here the CDR3 reads CASSSTSGSYNEQFF. DNA for the CDR3: TGTGCCAGCAGCTCCACCAGCGGGAGCTACAATGAGCAGTTCTTC.

This chain links TRBV29-1 with TRBJ2-2; D ambiguous. Trimming stripped 7 bases from V and 2 bases from J, with 11 bases between. Germline V CDR1 and CDR2: SQVTM, ANQGSEA. The CDR3 consists of 13 residues. CDR3 residues: CSAQERNTGELFF. The DNA for the CDR3 is TGCAGCGCGCAGGAAAGAAACACCGGGGAGCTGTTTTTT.

The J gene is TRBJ2-7, the V gene TRBV15; no reliable D call. The V end was cut by 8 bases, the J end by 7 bases, with 24 bases between. There are 15 residues in the CDR3. Germline V gives CDR1 LNHNV, CDR2 YYDKDF (reference sequence). DNA for the CDR3: TGTGCCACCTCCCTCCTATGGTCTCAACCTCAGGAGCAGTACTTC. This gives the protein CATSLLWSQPQEQYF. Full variable domain (outside the CDR3, taken from reference TRBV15 and TRBJ2-7): DAMVIQNPRYQVTQFGKPVTLSCSQTLNHNVMYWYQQKSSQAPKLLFHYYDKDFNNEADTPDNFQSRRPNTSFCFLDIRSPGLGDTAMYLCATSLLWSQPQEQYFGPGTRLTVT.

This chain uses TRBV28 with TRBJ2-7; D might be TRBD1 (6 bases). Germline V lookup: CDR1 MDHEN, CDR2 SYDVKM. The length of the CDR3 is 12 residues. With 10 bases removed from V and 1 base from J, the gap between germline ends came to 11 bases. CDR3 sequence (DNA): TGTGCCACCCTTGGACAGTCCTACGAGCAGTACTTC. Its protein product is CATLGQSYEQYF.

The chain recombines TRBV5-5 with TRBJ1-4; maybe TRBD1 (5 bases). With 0 bases removed from V and 5 bases from J, the gap between germline ends came to 14 bases. This CDR3 spans 16 amino acids. Germline loops: CDR1 SGHKS, CDR2 YYEKEE (reference sequence). The CDR3 region is CASSLVPGRNNEKLFF. The CDR3 region has the DNA TGTGCCAGCAGCTTGGTCCCGGGACGGAACAATGAAAAACTGTTTTTT. The full variable domain, completed using reference TRBV5-5 and TRBJ1-4, is DAGVTQSPTHLIKTRGQQVTLRCSPISGHKSVSWYQQVLGQGPQFIFQYYEKEERGRGNFPDRFSARQFPNYSSELNVNALLLGDSALYLCASSLVPGRNNEKLFFGSGTQLSVL.

This clone came up once. The chain combines TRBV28 with TRBJ1-3; D possibly corresponds to TRBD1 (5 bases). This CDR3 contains 14 residues. Trimming removed 6 bases from V and 2 bases from J, with 11 bases in between. Germline V lookup: CDR1 MDHEN, CDR2 SYDVKM. The CDR3 nucleotides are TGTGCCAGCAGCGGGTTGGGGGCTGGAAACACCATATATTTT. Translation gives CASSGLGAGNTIYF.